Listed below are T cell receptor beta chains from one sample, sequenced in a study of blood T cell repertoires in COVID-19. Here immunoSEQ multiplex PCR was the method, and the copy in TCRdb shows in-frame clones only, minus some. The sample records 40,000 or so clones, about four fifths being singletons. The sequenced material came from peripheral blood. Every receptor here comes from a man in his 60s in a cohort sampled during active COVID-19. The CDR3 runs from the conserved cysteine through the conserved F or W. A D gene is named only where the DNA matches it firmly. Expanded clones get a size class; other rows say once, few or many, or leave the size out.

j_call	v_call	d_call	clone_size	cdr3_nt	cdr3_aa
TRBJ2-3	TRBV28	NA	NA	TGTGCCAGCGCTTTTCTAGCTGGCACAGATACGCAGTATTTT	CASAFLAGTDTQYF
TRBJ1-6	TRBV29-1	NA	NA	TGCAGCGCCCGTCAGACAGACAATTCACCCCTCCACTTT	CSARQTDNSPLHF
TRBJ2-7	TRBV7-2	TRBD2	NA	TGTGCCAGCAGACTAGCGGGAGGAAGCTACGAGCAGTACTTC	CASRLAGGSYEQYF
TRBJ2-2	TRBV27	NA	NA	TGTGCCAGCAGACTGAACTCTCTAACCGGGGAGCTGTTTTTT	CASRLNSLTGELFF
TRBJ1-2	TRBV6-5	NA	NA	TGTGCCAGCACGCTAACGGCGGGGGGGCACTATGGCTACACCTTC	CASTLTAGGHYGYTF
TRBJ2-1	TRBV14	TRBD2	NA	TGTGCCAGCAGCCGCCGAGGGTATAGCGGGATCTCGAGCTCCTACAATGAGCAGTTCTTC	CASSRRGYSGISSSYNEQFF
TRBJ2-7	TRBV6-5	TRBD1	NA	TGTGCCAGCAGCTACCGGGACAGGGGATTCTACGAGCAGTACTTC	CASSYRDRGFYEQYF
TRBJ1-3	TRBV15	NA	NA	TGTGCCACCAGCAGAGTTGTAGGGGCTGGAAACACCATATATTTT	CATSRVVGAGNTIYF
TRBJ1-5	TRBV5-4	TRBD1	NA	TGTGCCAGCAGCTTACAGGGGGGTGGGAGCAATCAGCCCCAGCATTTT	CASSLQGGGSNQPQHF
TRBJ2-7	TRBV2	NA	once	TGTGCCAGCGTCGGGACATACTCCTACGAGCAGTACTTC	CASVGTYSYEQYF
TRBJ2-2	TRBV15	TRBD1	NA	TGTGCCACCAGCAGAGAACGACAGGGGGCGGTCACCGGGGAGCTGTTTTTT	CATSRERQGAVTGELFF
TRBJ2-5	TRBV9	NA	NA	TGTGCCAGCAGCCCCATCAGTCGGGTGGGAGAGACCCAGTACTTC	CASSPISRVGETQYF
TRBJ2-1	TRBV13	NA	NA	TGTGCCAGCAGCTTAGATGGGACACTCTCCTACAATGAGCAGTTCTTC	CASSLDGTLSYNEQFF
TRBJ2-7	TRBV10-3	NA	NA	TGTGCCATCAGTGAGCGGGACTACCGAGGGGGCTACGAGCAGTACTTC	CAISERDYRGGYEQYF
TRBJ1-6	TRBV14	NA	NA	TGTGCCAGCAGCCAGTGGCGAAGGGGCGATAATTCACCCCTCCACTTT	CASSQWRRGDNSPLHF
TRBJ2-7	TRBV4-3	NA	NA	TGCGCCAGCAGCCAATGGAGCGGCAGCTCCTACGAGCAGTACTTC	CASSQWSGSSYEQYF